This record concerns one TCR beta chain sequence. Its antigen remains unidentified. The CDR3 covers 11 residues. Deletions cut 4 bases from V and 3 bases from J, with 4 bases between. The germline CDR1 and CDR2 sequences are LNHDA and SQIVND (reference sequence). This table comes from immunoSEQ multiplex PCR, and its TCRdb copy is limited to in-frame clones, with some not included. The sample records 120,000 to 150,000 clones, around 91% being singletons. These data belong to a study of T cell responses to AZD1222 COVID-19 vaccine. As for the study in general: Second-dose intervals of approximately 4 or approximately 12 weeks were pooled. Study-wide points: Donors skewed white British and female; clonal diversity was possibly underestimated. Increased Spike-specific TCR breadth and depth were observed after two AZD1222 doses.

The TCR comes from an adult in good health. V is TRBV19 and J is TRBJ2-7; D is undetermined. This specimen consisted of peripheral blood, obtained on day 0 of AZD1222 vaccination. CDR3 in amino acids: CASSNLYEQYF. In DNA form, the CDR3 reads TGTGCCAGTAGTAACCTCTACGAGCAGTACTTC.